The 13 T cell receptor beta chains below were found in one sample sequenced in a study of blood T cells in healthy people across ages. PCR was performed a second time for roughly 7 to 11 cycles using a sample-barcoded 5' primer and a J-beta primer mix. Each CDR3 protein gets one entry after TCRdb re-called the 5' RACE reads with MiXCR. This sample has about 580,000 distinct CDR3 sequences; around half occur once, and the top ten carry 20% to 25%. The specimen sequenced was blood. All receptors derive from an elderly man in good health.

This clonotype was recorded once. One end of the junction is discordant with germline, which a read error may explain. This chain joins TRBV20-1 and TRBJ2-7; 7 bases fit TRBD1. Germline values: CDR1 DFQATT, CDR2 SNEGSKA (reference sequence). This CDR3 comprises 14 residues. The CDR3 here is CSTRGNRGTGEQYF. CDR3 bases: TGCAGTACTAGGGGAAACAGGGGAACGGGGGAGCAGTACTTC.

In its sample, this clonotype was seen a few times. The V and J genes are TRBV20-1 and TRBJ1-2; D unresolved. V lost 7 bases and J 1 base, leaving 7 bases between the germline ends. Looked up from germline, CDR1 is DFQATT and CDR2 is SNEGSKA (reference sequence). The length of the CDR3 is 11 residues. CDR3 protein: CSVQINYGYTF. DNA for the CDR3: TGCAGTGTCCAGATTAACTATGGCTACACCTTC.

A note on this clonotype: This may be a read error: a much more frequent sequence differs by one nucleotide. This chain links TRBV12-3 or TRBV12-4 with TRBJ2-7; D unresolved. The CDR3 is made up of 11 amino acids. CDR3 DNA: TGTGCCGGCAGTTCCCACTACGAGCAGTACTTC. The encoded protein is CAGSSHYEQYF.

This clonotype occurred a few times. The rearrangement joins TRBV29-1 to TRBJ2-5; no firm D call. Trimming removed 7 bases at V and 3 bases at J, with 12 bases between. Looked up from germline, CDR1 is SQVTM and CDR2 is ANQGSEA. This CDR3 is built from 12 residues. The CDR3 reads CSASDPKETQYF. The CDR3 DNA reads as TGCAGCGCCTCGGACCCCAAAGAGACCCAGTACTTC.

The table lists this clonotype with a few counts. V and J are TRBV9 and TRBJ1-6; the match to TRBD1 covers 7 bases. The CDR3 spans 14 residues. J lost 9 bases, V lost 4 bases, and 7 bases had no gene match. The germline V gene has CDR1 SGDLS and CDR2 YYNGEE. The CDR3 region has the DNA TGTGCCAGCAGCCCACAGGGGCAGGGTTCACCCCTCCACTTT. This codes for CASSPQGQGSPLHF.

V gene TRBV4-1 combines with J gene TRBJ1-4, with no clear D. Trimming removed 3 bases at V and 4 bases at J, with 9 bases between. Germline lookup yields CDR1 MGHRA and CDR2 YSYEKL. The CDR3 contains 14 residues. CDR3 bases: TGCGCCAGCAGCCAGGTGCGGGGTAATGAAAAACTGTTTTTT. This translates into CASSQVRGNEKLFF.

The chain links TRBV27 to TRBJ1-1; unclear D gene. The CDR3 loop spans 15 amino acids. In germline, CDR1 is MNHEY, CDR2 SMNVEV (reference sequence). The V end was cut by 5 bases, the J end by 1 base, with 14 bases between. In nucleotides, the CDR3 is TGTGCCAGCAGTGCCATACTGGGAGGGAACACTGAAGCTTTCTTT. This sequence encodes CASSAILGGNTEAFF.

This clonotype was observed a single time. At one of its ends the junction is not consistent with the germline gene, which may arise from a read error. This chain connects TRBV29-1 to TRBJ2-1; no clear D. Germline values: CDR1 SQVTM, CDR2 ANQGSEA. This CDR3 has 12 amino acids. The CDR3 loop reads CSVGRIYNEQIF. The CDR3 DNA follows: TGCAGCGTTGGTCGGATATACAATGAGCAGATCTTC.

This clonotype has more than one count but fewer than ten. The rearrangement joins TRBV12-3 or TRBV12-4 to TRBJ1-2; D gene unclear. There are 11 residues in the CDR3. V was pared by 8 bases and J by 5 bases, with 9 bases between. CDR3 DNA: TGTGCCAGCCAAGGGATGTATGGCTACACCTTC. It is translated as CASQGMYGYTF.

The chain couples TRBV5-6 to TRBJ2-5; 12 bases align to TRBD2. CDR1 and CDR2 (germline): SGHDT, YYEEEE. CDR3 length equals 16 residues. Trimming at V came to 3 bases and at J to 11 bases, leaving 14 bases not matched to a gene. The CDR3 loop reads CASSSTSGGFYNEQYF. In nucleotides, the CDR3 is TGTGCCAGCAGCTCTACTAGCGGGGGGTTCTACAATGAGCAGTACTTC.

The chain employs TRBV5-1 and TRBJ2-1; the D call may be TRBD1 or TRBD2 (5 bases each). V lost 2 bases to trimming and J lost 6 bases, with 15 bases between them. Germline CDR1 is SGHRS and CDR2 is YFSETQ. The CDR3 loop spans 15 amino acids. In DNA, the CDR3 is TGCGCCAGCAGCTTTAATCGGGGCAGGGTCAATGAGCAGTTCTTC. Its protein product is CASSFNRGRVNEQFF. Using reference TRBV5-1 and TRBJ2-1 for the parts outside the CDR3, the full variable domain is KAGVTQTPRYLIKTRGQQVTLSCSPISGHRSVSWYQQTPGQGLQFLFEYFSETQRNKGNFPGRFSGRQFSNSRSEMNVSTLELGDSALYLCASSFNRGRVNEQFFGPGTRLTVL.

Many counts were recorded for this clonotype. V gene TRBV9 combines with J gene TRBJ2-7, with a possible D match to TRBD2 (6 bases). V shed 7 bases and J shed 2 bases, with 13 bases lying between them. The CDR3 extends over 13 amino acids. CDR1 and CDR2 (germline): SGDLS, YYNGEE. The CDR3 DNA follows: TGTGCCAGCTCCCGGGGGAATACCTACGAGCAGTACTTC. It codes for CASSRGNTYEQYF.

This clonotype turned up a few times. The CDR3 bases are TGCAGTGCTAGCCGGACAGGGTTGTGGGAGCAGTACTTC. It yields the protein CSASRTGLWEQYF. The gene calls are TRBV20-1 and TRBJ2-7, with 8 bases lining up with TRBD1. CDR3 length equals 13 residues. V trimming: 3 bases; J trimming: 7 bases; junction bases outside the gene matches: 8. Per germline, CDR1 DFQATT and CDR2 SNEGSKA (reference sequence).